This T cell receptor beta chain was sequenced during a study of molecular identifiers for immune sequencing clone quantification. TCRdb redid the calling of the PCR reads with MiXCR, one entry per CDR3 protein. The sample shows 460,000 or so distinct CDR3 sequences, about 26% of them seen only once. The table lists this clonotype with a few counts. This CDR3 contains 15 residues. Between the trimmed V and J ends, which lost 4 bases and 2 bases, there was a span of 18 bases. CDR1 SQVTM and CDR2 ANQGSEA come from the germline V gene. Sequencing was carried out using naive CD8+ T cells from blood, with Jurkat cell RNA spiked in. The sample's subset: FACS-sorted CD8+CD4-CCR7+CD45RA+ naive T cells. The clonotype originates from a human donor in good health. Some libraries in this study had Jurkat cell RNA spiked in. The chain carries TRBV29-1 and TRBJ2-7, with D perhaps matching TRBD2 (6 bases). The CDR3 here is CSVAGGTARPYEQYF. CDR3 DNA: TGCAGCGTTGCAGGAGGGACGGCCAGACCCTACGAGCAGTACTTC.